The 28 T cell receptor beta chains below all came from one sample that was sequenced in a study of T cell clones after liver transplantation. The repertoire was sequenced with immunoSEQ multiplex PCR; TCRdb's copy has only in-frame clones and lacks some. Of under 85,000 clones in the sample, 80% are singletons; the top ten hold approximately 0.8%. This specimen was CD4+ T cells from blood, taken 12 months after liver transplant. Receptors were obtained from a human patient who received a liver transplant. Some of these T cells may belong to the graft donor.

This sequence joins TRBV15 and TRBJ2-7; D is possibly TRBD2 (5 bases). Trimming took 5 bases from V and 2 from J, leaving 19 bases between them. The V gene's germline CDR1 is LNHNV and CDR2 YYDKDF (reference sequence). The CDR3 loop spans 16 amino acids. The CDR3 loop reads CATSAGRRASAYEQYF. DNA for the CDR3: TGTGCCACCAGCGCGGGTAGGCGGGCGTCAGCCTACGAGCAGTACTTC.

The genes are TRBV6-5 and TRBJ1-1, with D hard to call. Trimming stripped 7 bases from V and 1 base from J, with 10 bases between. The V gene's germline CDR1 is MNHEY and CDR2 SVGAGI. This CDR3 comprises 13 residues. The DNA for the CDR3 is TGTGCCAGCATCCGAGACAAGAACACTGAAGCTTTCTTT. Its translation is CASIRDKNTEAFF.

This clone was observed a handful of times. As DNA, the CDR3 is TGCGCCAGCAGCTTACAGGGGGCTCGGACAGATACGCAGTATTTT. Translated, it gives CASSLQGARTDTQYF. This chain links TRBV5-1 with TRBJ2-3; 9 positions match TRBD1. The V and J ends lost 2 bases and 3 bases, in that order; junction bases with no gene match: 4. The CDR3 is 15 residues long. Germline CDR1 is SGHRS and CDR2 is YFSETQ.

The chain carries TRBV28 and TRBJ1-3; D is uncertain. Germline CDR1 reads MDHEN; CDR2 reads SYDVKM. This CDR3 spans 13 amino acids. The CDR3 nucleotides read TGTGCAGCCGTTCCTTTCTCTGGAAACACCATATATTTT. Protein product: CAAVPFSGNTIYF.

The genes are TRBV2 and TRBJ1-3; no clear D. Germline loops: CDR1 SNHLY, CDR2 FYNNEI. The CDR3 is 12 amino acids. V lost 5 bases, J lost 0 bases, and 2 bases lay in between. CDR3 sequence: CASSYSGNTIYF. In nucleotides, the CDR3 is TGTGCCAGCAGTTACTCTGGAAACACCATATATTTT. Full variable domain (remainder filled in from reference TRBV2 and TRBJ1-3): EPEVTQTPSHQVTQMGQEVILRCVPISNHLYFYWYRQILGQKVEFLVSFYNNEISEKSEIFDDQFSVERPDGSNFTLKIRSTKLEDSAMYFCASSYSGNTIYFGEGSWLTVV.

The rearrangement joins TRBV7-2 to TRBJ1-2; possible D gene TRBD1, 6 bases. Trimming shortened V by 1 base and J by 6 bases, and 21 bases separated the two germline ends. This CDR3 is built from 17 residues. Germline values: CDR1 SGHTA, CDR2 FQGNSA. Here the CDR3 DNA reads TGTGCCAGCAGCTTAGGGGTAAGGGGGAGCGCAAGGAATGGCTACACCTTC. Translation: CASSLGVRGSARNGYTF.

The chain recombines TRBV15 with TRBJ1-3; a weak D match, TRBD1 (6 bases). The CDR3 spans 16 residues. Trimming stripped 0 bases from V and 0 bases from J, with 9 bases between. Germline lookup yields CDR1 LNHNV and CDR2 YYDKDF (reference sequence). The CDR3 is CATSRDLGGSGNTIYF. In nucleotides, the CDR3 is TGTGCCACCAGCAGAGATTTAGGGGGCTCTGGAAACACCATATATTTT. The full variable domain, with the rest looked up from reference TRBV15 and TRBJ1-3, is DAMVIQNPRYQVTQFGKPVTLSCSQTLNHNVMYWYQQKSSQAPKLLFHYYDKDFNNEADTPDNFQSRRPNTSFCFLDIRSPGLGDTAMYLCATSRDLGGSGNTIYFGEGSWLTVV.

The V and J genes are TRBV5-4 and TRBJ2-7; a weak D match, TRBD2 (5 bases). Germline V CDR1 and CDR2: SGHNT, YYREEE (reference sequence). CDR3 length: 13 amino acids. V was pared by 4 bases and J by 6 bases, with 14 bases between. The CDR3 spells CASSQQAGPEQYF. The CDR3 region has the DNA TGTGCCAGCAGCCAGCAGGCGGGCCCCGAGCAGTACTTC. Drawing the rest from reference TRBV5-4 and TRBJ2-7, the complete variable domain is ETGVTQSPTHLIKTRGQQVTLRCSSQSGHNTVSWYQQALGQGPQFIFQYYREEENGRGNFPPRFSGLQFPNYSSELNVNALELDDSALYLCASSQQAGPEQYFGPGTRLTVT.

V usage is TRBV27 and J usage is TRBJ1-1, with D uncertain. This CDR3 is built from 13 residues. The V and J ends lost 3 bases and 2 bases respectively, with 7 bases between them. Per germline, CDR1 MNHEY and CDR2 SMNVEV (reference sequence). CDR3 in DNA: TGTGCCAGCAGTTTCGGAGGTAACACTGAAGCTTTCTTT. This codes for CASSFGGNTEAFF.

Only a few counts were recorded for this clone. The V gene is TRBV6-4, the J gene TRBJ1-5; D gene unclear. The CDR3 spans 13 residues. Germline assignment: CDR1 MRHNA and CDR2 SNTAGT. With 6 bases removed from V and 1 base from J, the gap between germline ends came to 7 bases. CDR3 loop: CASSLESNQPQHF. The DNA for the CDR3 is TGTGCCAGCAGCCTGGAAAGCAATCAGCCCCAGCATTTT.

This clone was observed a handful of times. This sequence joins TRBV10-2 and TRBJ1-5; TRBD1 aligns across 9 bases. V shed 6 bases and J 4 bases; nucleotides not matched to a gene: 4. The CDR3 covers 14 residues. Germline V gene lookup returns CDR1 WSHSY and CDR2 SAAADI. The CDR3 sequence: CASSQTGGNQPQHF. CDR3 in DNA: TGCGCCAGCAGCCAGACAGGGGGGAATCAGCCCCAGCATTTT.

This chain joins TRBV11-2 and TRBJ2-5; D assignment may be TRBD1 or TRBD2 (5 bases each). Trimming pared 3 bases from V and 1 base from J, leaving 9 bases between. Per the germline V gene, CDR1 is SGHAT and CDR2 is FQNNGV. CDR3 length: 14 amino acids. CDR3 sequence (DNA): TGTGCCAGCAGCTTGACGGGGCTCCAAGAGACCCAGTACTTC. Translated: CASSLTGLQETQYF. The full variable domain, its missing parts supplied by reference TRBV11-2 and TRBJ2-5, is EAGVAQSPRYKIIEKRQSVAFWCNPISGHATLYWYQQILGQGPKLLIQFQNNGVVDDSQLPKDRFSAERLKGVDSTLKIQPAKLEDSAVYLCASSLTGLQETQYFGPGTRLLVL.

This clone was counted only a few times. The chain carries TRBV30 and TRBJ2-1; maybe TRBD2 (5 bases). The germline V and J ends were trimmed by 4 bases and 7 bases, with 14 bases remaining between them. Germline V lookup: CDR1 GTSNPN, CDR2 SVGIG (reference sequence). This CDR3 contains 13 residues. In nucleotides, the CDR3 is TGTGCCTGGAATTCCAAGCGGAATAATGAGCAGTTCTTC. It yields the protein CAWNSKRNNEQFF.

This chain connects TRBV19 to TRBJ2-7; D possibly corresponds to TRBD1 (7 bases). The germline CDR1 and CDR2 sequences are LNHDA and SQIVND (reference sequence). Trimming left V 5 bases short and J 2 bases short, with 16 bases between. CDR3 length: 15 residues. The DNA of the CDR3 is TGTGCCAGTAGTCCTTTAGGAGGGGGCACCTACGAGCAGTACTTC. Protein sequence: CASSPLGGGTYEQYF.

V gene TRBV11-2 combines with J gene TRBJ1-3; D is unclear. Trimming pared 1 base from V and 8 bases from J, leaving 3 bases between. CDR3 length equals 11 residues. The germline V gene encodes CDR1 SGHAT and CDR2 FQNNGV. The CDR3 DNA reads TGTGCCAGCAGCTTAGTAGACACCATATATTTT. Its protein is CASSLVDTIYF.

The J gene is TRBJ2-1, the V gene TRBV5-1; perhaps D is TRBD1 or TRBD2 (5 bases each). The CDR3 has 16 residues. Trimming took off 0 bases at V and 10 bases at J, with 20 bases between the two ends. CDR1 and CDR2 from the germline V gene are SGHRS and YFSETQ. The CDR3 reads CASSLDQGARSTEQFF. DNA for the CDR3: TGCGCCAGCAGCTTGGACCAGGGAGCCAGGTCAACCGAGCAGTTCTTC.

The chain uses TRBV7-2 and TRBJ1-2; 9 nucleotides align to TRBD1. This CDR3 spans 16 amino acids. The junction had 7 bases not matched to a gene; V was cut back by 1 base and J by 4 bases. In germline, CDR1 is SGHTA, CDR2 FQGNSA. Here the CDR3 DNA reads TGTGCCAGCAGCTTAGGATCCCGGACAGGGGTCTATGGCTACACCTTC. Residues: CASSLGSRTGVYGYTF.

The V gene is TRBV19, the J gene TRBJ2-7; TRBD1 is a possible D gene (6 bases). The CDR3 totals 12 residues. CDR1 LNHDA and CDR2 SQIVND come from the germline V gene (reference sequence). V was cut by 9 bases and J by 2 bases, with 11 bases left in between. For the CDR3, the DNA is TGTGCCAGCACAGACAGGACCTACGAGCAGTACTTC. This sequence encodes CASTDRTYEQYF.

This sequence joins TRBV29-1 and TRBJ2-1; 8 nucleotides agree with TRBD2. The germline gives CDR1 SQVTM, CDR2 ANQGSEA. V was pared by 5 bases and J by 0 bases, with 0 bases of the junction left unmatched. This CDR3 contains 13 residues. The CDR3 DNA sequence: TGCAGCGTTAGCGGGAGCTCCTACAATGAGCAGTTCTTC. It specifies CSVSGSSYNEQFF.

The rearrangement uses TRBV30 and TRBJ1-5; D unclear. CDR1 and CDR2 (germline): GTSNPN, SVGIG (reference sequence). Trimming took 0 bases from V and 8 from J, leaving 11 bases between them. The CDR3 is 13 amino acids. CDR3 amino acids: CAWSVDTMKPQHF. Written as DNA, the CDR3 is TGTGCCTGGAGTGTAGACACCATGAAGCCCCAGCATTTT. Looking up the rest from reference TRBV30 and TRBJ1-5 gives the full variable domain: SQTIHQWPATLVQPVGSPLSLECTVEGTSNPNLYWYRQAAGRGLQLLFYSVGIGQISSEVPQNLSASRPQDRQFILSSKKLLLSDSGFYLCAWSVDTMKPQHFGDGTRLSIL.

This sequence joins TRBV7-9 and TRBJ1-1, with D possibly TRBD1 on 6 matching bases. CDR1 and CDR2 (germline): SEHNR, FQNEAQ (reference sequence). The CDR3 has 15 residues. The V gene lost 5 bases and the J gene lost 7 bases, with 20 bases spanning the gap. CDR3 bases: TGTGCCAGCAGCCCCGGGGGGGCAGGACGTAATGAAGCTTTCTTT. Protein: CASSPGGAGRNEAFF.

The rearrangement joins TRBV18 to TRBJ2-1; D ambiguous. Germline CDR1 and CDR2: KGHSH and LQKENI. This CDR3 is built from 14 residues. V dropped 3 bases and J dropped 0 bases, with 6 bases sitting between them. The CDR3 here is CASSPILSYNEQFF. The CDR3 nucleotides read TGTGCCAGCTCACCGATCCTCTCCTACAATGAGCAGTTCTTC. Using reference TRBV18 and TRBJ2-1 for the parts outside the CDR3, the full variable domain is NAGVMQNPRHLVRRRGQEARLRCSPMKGHSHVYWYRQLPEEGLKFMVYLQKENIIDESGMPKERFSAEFPKEGPSILRIQQVVRGDSAAYFCASSPILSYNEQFFGPGTRLTVL.

This clone was counted once. The rearrangement joins TRBV27 to TRBJ1-1, with unresolved D. Germline CDR1 MNHEY, CDR2 SMNVEV (reference sequence). V gave up 4 bases and J gave up 6 bases, with 15 bases separating them. This CDR3 has 14 amino acids. The CDR3 protein is CASSSLQPRAEAFF. The CDR3 bases are TGTGCCAGCAGTTCCTTACAGCCCCGAGCTGAAGCTTTCTTT.

The gene calls are TRBV10-3 and TRBJ2-1; 8 nucleotides agree with TRBD2. Germline V lookup: CDR1 ENHRY, CDR2 SYGVKD. V was pared by 5 bases and J by 7 bases, with 10 bases of the junction left unmatched. The CDR3 consists of 15 residues. This chain's CDR3 is CAISLFGGRTNEQFF. CDR3 nucleotide sequence: TGTGCCATCAGTCTGTTCGGCGGGAGGACAAATGAGCAGTTCTTC.

V is TRBV10-3 and J is TRBJ2-3; 10 nucleotides agree with TRBD2. Germline CDR1 reads ENHRY; CDR2 reads SYGVKD. The CDR3 is 17 residues long. V dropped 3 bases and J dropped 11; count of bases not matched to a gene: 17. CDR3 bases: TGTGCCATCAGTGACGCGTCGTTAGCGGGGGGATTCAATATGCAGTATTTT. Translation: CAISDASLAGGFNMQYF.

The chain links TRBV5-5 to TRBJ1-4; 9 bases align to TRBD1. CDR3 length: 15 amino acids. J lost 6 bases, V lost 0 bases, and 3 bases had no gene match. Germline CDR1 is SGHKS and CDR2 is YYEKEE (reference sequence). CDR3 bases: TGTGCCAGCAGCTTGGCCGGGACAGGGTATGAAAAACTGTTTTTT. Translating gives CASSLAGTGYEKLFF.

This chain uses TRBV28 with TRBJ2-1, with 7 bases lining up with TRBD2. The CDR3 is made up of 15 amino acids. Germline V gene data show CDR1 as MDHEN and CDR2 as SYDVKM. With 4 bases clipped from V and 9 bases from J, the junction kept 12 bases outside the gene matches. In nucleotides, the CDR3 is TGTGCCAGCAGTTCCCCTACTAGAGGCGGGAGTGAGCAGTTCTTC. Protein product: CASSSPTRGGSEQFF.

The chain carries TRBV28 and TRBJ1-3; D might be TRBD1 (5 bases). The length of the CDR3 is 17 residues. The germline gives CDR1 MDHEN, CDR2 SYDVKM. V was clipped by 5 bases and J by 0 bases, with 17 bases between them. The CDR3 protein is CASSAGKYSPSGNTIYF. CDR3 in DNA: TGTGCCAGCAGTGCAGGGAAGTACTCCCCCTCTGGAAACACCATATATTTT. The full variable domain, rest sourced from reference TRBV28 and TRBJ1-3, is DVKVTQSSRYLVKRTGEKVFLECVQDMDHENMFWYRQDPGLGLRLIYFSYDVKMKEKGDIPEGYSVSREKKERFSLILESASTNQTSMYLCASSAGKYSPSGNTIYFGEGSWLTVV.